Shown below are 17 T cell receptor beta chains from a single sample sequenced in a study of shared clonotypes between healthy human individuals. The method was immunoSEQ multiplex PCR; TCRdb's version includes in-frame clones alone and lacks a portion of them. In the table there are about 2.4 million clones, around nine tenths of which are singletons. Specimen: naive CD4+ T cells sorted from blood. Subset defined: CD45RA+ positively selected. The source is a man between 18 and 35 years old in good health.

The chain joins TRBV6-5 to TRBJ1-2; 7 bases are a match to TRBD1. Trimming removed 2 bases from V and 2 bases from J; junction bases left unmatched: 5. This CDR3 spans 15 amino acids. CDR1 MNHEY and CDR2 SVGAGI come from the germline V gene. In nucleotides, the CDR3 is TGTGCCAGCAGTTACGACAGGGTGCCCAACTATGGCTACACCTTC. Protein: CASSYDRVPNYGYTF.

The chain has TRBV5-1 and TRBJ1-1; tentative D call: TRBD1 (6 bases). The V and J ends lost 6 bases and 4 bases respectively, with 16 bases between them. This CDR3 comprises 14 residues. Germline V lookup: CDR1 SGHRS, CDR2 YFSETQ. CDR3 amino acids: CASNPTGGPTEAFF. The CDR3 region has the DNA TGCGCCAGCAACCCAACGGGGGGGCCCACTGAAGCTTTCTTT. The variable domain in full, completed from reference TRBV5-1 and TRBJ1-1, reads KAGVTQTPRYLIKTRGQQVTLSCSPISGHRSVSWYQQTPGQGLQFLFEYFSETQRNKGNFPGRFSGRQFSNSRSEMNVSTLELGDSALYLCASNPTGGPTEAFFGQGTRLTVV.

V and J are TRBV7-8 and TRBJ2-2, with TRBD1 identical over 8 bases. This CDR3 spans 17 amino acids. The trim removed 5 bases at V and 5 bases at J, leaving 13 bases unmatched. The germline V gene encodes CDR1 SGHVS and CDR2 FQNEAQ. Here the CDR3 DNA reads TGTGCCAGCAGCCCCTCGACCGGGACAGGTGGTACCGGGGAGCTGTTTTTT. It codes for CASSPSTGTGGTGELFF.

CDR3 protein: CASRSGRSVGTDTQYF. The DNA of the CDR3 is TGTGCCAGCAGATCGGGACGCTCCGTGGGCACAGATACGCAGTATTTT. This chain joins TRBV7-6 and TRBJ2-3; D tentatively reads TRBD1 or TRBD2 (5 bases each). This CDR3 has 16 amino acids. Trimming cost V 6 bases and J 1 base, with 17 bases left between them. Per the germline V gene, CDR1 is SGHVS and CDR2 is FNYEAQ. Combining the CDR3 with reference TRBV7-6 and TRBJ2-3 gives the whole variable domain GAGVSQSPRYKVTKRGQDVALRCDPISGHVSLYWYRQALGQGPEFLTYFNYEAQQDKSGLPNDRFSAERPEGSISTLTIQRTEQRDSAMYRCASRSGRSVGTDTQYFGPGTRLTVL.

Comment on this clone: Germline is not matched at one junction end, which may reflect a read error. The chain carries TRBV10-3 and TRBJ2-2; perhaps TRBD2 as D (5 bases). The CDR3 is made up of 14 amino acids. Germline CDR1 and CDR2: ENHRY and SYGVKD. DNA for the CDR3: TGTGCCATCTGTGAGAGGGAATGGGGCGGGGAGCTGTTTTTT. It yields the protein CAICEREWGGELFF.

This chain joins TRBV5-1 and TRBJ2-1; D is ambiguous. Germline V gene data show CDR1 as SGHRS and CDR2 as YFSETQ. V was pared by 4 bases and J by 3 bases, with 11 bases between. This CDR3 spans 14 amino acids. DNA for the CDR3: TGCGCCAGCAGCAGTTTTGTGGACTACAATGAGCAGTTCTTC. This gives the protein CASSSFVDYNEQFF.

This chain uses TRBV13 with TRBJ1-6; D perhaps matches TRBD1 (5 bases). The germline gives CDR1 PRHDT, CDR2 FYEKMQ (reference sequence). The CDR3 has 15 amino acids. Between the trimmed V and J ends, which lost 3 bases and 6 bases, there was a span of 12 bases. Here the CDR3 reads CASSLGGIFNSPLHF. For the CDR3, the DNA is TGTGCCAGCAGCTTGGGGGGGATTTTTAATTCACCCCTCCACTTT.

This clone was picked up a small number of times. V usage is TRBV6-5 and J usage is TRBJ1-6; D gene uncertain. V lost 7 bases and J lost 6, with 7 bases in between. Germline CDR1 and CDR2: MNHEY and SVGAGI. This CDR3 is built from 12 residues. The CDR3 reads CASKERNSPLHF. As DNA, the CDR3 is TGTGCCAGCAAGGAACGTAATTCACCCCTCCACTTT.

V and J are TRBV6-5 and TRBJ2-7, with TRBD2 matching 8 bases. From germline, CDR1 is MNHEY and CDR2 SVGAGI. V gave up 2 bases and J gave up 0 bases; unmatched junction bases: 0. The CDR3 has 14 amino acids. The DNA for the CDR3 is TGTGCCAGCAGTTACGCGGGGGGCTCCTACGAGCAGTACTTC. This translates into CASSYAGGSYEQYF.

J is TRBJ2-3 and V is TRBV5-4; 15 nucleotides match TRBD2. The CDR3 is 17 amino acids. V trimming: 7 bases; J trimming: 1 base; junction bases outside the gene matches: 7. CDR1 is SGHNT, CDR2 YYREEE, per germline (reference sequence). The DNA for the CDR3 is TGTGCCAGCGGGGTCGGGACTAGCGGGAGGCGCACAGATACGCAGTATTTT. Its protein product is CASGVGTSGRRTDTQYF. Together with reference TRBV5-4 and TRBJ2-3, the CDR3 gives the full variable domain: ETGVTQSPTHLIKTRGQQVTLRCSSQSGHNTVSWYQQALGQGPQFIFQYYREEENGRGNFPPRFSGLQFPNYSSELNVNALELDDSALYLCASGVGTSGRRTDTQYFGPGTRLTVL.

The chain joins TRBV4-3 to TRBJ2-4; D not resolved. V lost 0 bases and J lost 10, with 10 bases in between. The germline V gene encodes CDR1 LGHNA and CDR2 YSLEER. This CDR3 region has 13 residues. The CDR3 sequence is CASSQEFIGIQYF. In nucleotides, the CDR3 is TGCGCCAGCAGCCAAGAGTTCATCGGGATTCAGTACTTC.

This chain connects TRBV10-2 to TRBJ1-6; 8 bases map to TRBD1. With V trimmed by 6 bases and J by 10 bases, 11 bases remained unmatched. The CDR3 sequence is 15 residues long. The germline V gene encodes CDR1 WSHSY and CDR2 SAAADI. The CDR3, as DNA: TGCGCCAGCAGCGACAGGACAGGGTCTCCCTCACCCCTCCACTTT. Protein product: CASSDRTGSPSPLHF.

The rearrangement links TRBV5-1 to TRBJ2-3; TRBD2 matches 14 bases. V lost 4 bases to trimming and J lost 4 bases; unmatched junction nucleotides: 11. This CDR3 has 18 amino acids. Per the germline V gene, CDR1 is SGHRS and CDR2 is YFSETQ. CDR3 amino acids: CASSTLPGLAGESDTQYF. The DNA of the CDR3 is TGCGCCAGCAGCACACTCCCGGGACTAGCGGGAGAGTCAGATACGCAGTATTTT. Full variable domain (missing parts from reference TRBV5-1 and TRBJ2-3): KAGVTQTPRYLIKTRGQQVTLSCSPISGHRSVSWYQQTPGQGLQFLFEYFSETQRNKGNFPGRFSGRQFSNSRSEMNVSTLELGDSALYLCASSTLPGLAGESDTQYFGPGTRLTVL.

This chain uses TRBV6-5 with TRBJ2-1; perhaps TRBD2 as D (6 bases). The V gene lost 2 bases and the J gene lost 1 base, with 12 bases spanning the gap. CDR3 length: 16 residues. Germline CDR1 is MNHEY and CDR2 is SVGAGI. The CDR3 reads CASSYAIAASYNEQFF. CDR3 nucleotides: TGTGCCAGCAGTTACGCAATAGCGGCTTCCTACAATGAGCAGTTCTTC.

This clone was seen a handful of times. This sequence joins TRBV5-6 and TRBJ1-1; D not certain. The CDR3 runs to 14 residues. V dropped 4 bases and J dropped 5 bases, with 15 bases sitting between them. Looked up from germline, CDR1 is SGHDT and CDR2 is YYEEEE. In DNA, the CDR3 is TGTGCCAGCAGCCCTACACCGCAGAGGACTGAAGCTTTCTTT. This sequence encodes CASSPTPQRTEAFF. Together with reference TRBV5-6 and TRBJ1-1, the CDR3 gives the full variable domain: DAGVTQSPTHLIKTRGQQVTLRCSPKSGHDTVSWYQQALGQGPQFIFQYYEEEERQRGNFPDRFSGHQFPNYSSELNVNALLLGDSALYLCASSPTPQRTEAFFGQGTRLTVV.

This clone was observed a single time. The chain links TRBV10-3 to TRBJ2-3, with D maybe TRBD1 (6 bases). The CDR3 spans 15 residues. V lost 3 bases to trimming and J lost 2 bases, with 12 bases between them. CDR1 is ENHRY, CDR2 SYGVKD, per germline. The CDR3 DNA reads as TGTGCCATCAGTGATACCGACAGGTCCACAGATACGCAGTATTTT. Protein: CAISDTDRSTDTQYF.

This clone was seen just once. The genes are TRBV19 and TRBJ2-3; 13 bases are a match to TRBD2. V gave up 7 bases and J gave up 6 bases; unmatched junction bases: 13. Germline lookup yields CDR1 LNHDA and CDR2 SQIVND (reference sequence). This CDR3 spans 17 amino acids. CDR3 residues: CASTSTFGLAGADTQYF. DNA of the CDR3: TGTGCCAGTACCTCGACCTTCGGACTAGCGGGAGCTGATACGCAGTATTTT. Full variable domain (rest looked up from reference TRBV19 and TRBJ2-3): DGGITQSPKYLFRKEGQNVTLSCEQNLNHDAMYWYRQDPGQGLRLIYYSQIVNDFQKGDIAEGYSVSREKKESFPLTVTSAQKNPTAFYLCASTSTFGLAGADTQYFGPGTRLTVL.